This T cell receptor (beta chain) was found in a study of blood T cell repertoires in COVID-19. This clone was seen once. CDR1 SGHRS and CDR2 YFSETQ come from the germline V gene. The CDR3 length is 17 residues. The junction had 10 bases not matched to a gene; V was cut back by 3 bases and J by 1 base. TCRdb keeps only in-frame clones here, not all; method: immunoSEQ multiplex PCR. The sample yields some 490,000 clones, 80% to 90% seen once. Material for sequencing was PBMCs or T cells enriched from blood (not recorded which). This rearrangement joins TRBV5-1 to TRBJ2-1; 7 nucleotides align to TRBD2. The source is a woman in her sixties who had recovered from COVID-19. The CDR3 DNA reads TGCGCCAGCAGCTGGCGAATAATTAGCGGGTCCTACAATGAGCAGTTCTTC. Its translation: CASSWRIISGSYNEQFF.